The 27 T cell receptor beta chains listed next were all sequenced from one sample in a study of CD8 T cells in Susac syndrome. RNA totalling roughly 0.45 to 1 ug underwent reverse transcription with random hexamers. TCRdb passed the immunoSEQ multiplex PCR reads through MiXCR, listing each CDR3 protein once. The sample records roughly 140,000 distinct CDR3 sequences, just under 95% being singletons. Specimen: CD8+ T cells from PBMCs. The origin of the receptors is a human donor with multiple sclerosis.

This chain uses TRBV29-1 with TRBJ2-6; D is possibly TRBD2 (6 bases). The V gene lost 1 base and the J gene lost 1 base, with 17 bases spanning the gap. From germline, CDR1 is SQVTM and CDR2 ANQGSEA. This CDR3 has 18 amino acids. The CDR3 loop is CSVEVRGLGGSGANVLTF. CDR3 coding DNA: TGCAGCGTTGAAGTCAGAGGTTTGGGAGGTTCTGGGGCCAACGTCCTGACTTTC.

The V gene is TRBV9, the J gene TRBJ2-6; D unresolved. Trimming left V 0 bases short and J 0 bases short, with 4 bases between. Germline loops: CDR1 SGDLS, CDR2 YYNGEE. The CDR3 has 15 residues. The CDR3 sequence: CASSVGGSGANVLTF. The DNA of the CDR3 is TGTGCCAGCAGCGTAGGCGGCTCTGGGGCCAACGTCCTGACTTTC. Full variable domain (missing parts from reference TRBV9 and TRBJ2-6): DSGVTQTPKHLITATGQRVTLRCSPRSGDLSVYWYQQSLDQGLQFLIQYYNGEERAKGNILERFSAQQFPDLHSELNLSSLELGDSALYFCASSVGGSGANVLTFGAGSRLTVL.

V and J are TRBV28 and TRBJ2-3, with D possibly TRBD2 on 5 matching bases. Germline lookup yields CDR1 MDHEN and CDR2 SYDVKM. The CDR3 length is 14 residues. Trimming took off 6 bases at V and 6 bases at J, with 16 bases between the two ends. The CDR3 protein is CASSPYVGEDTQYF. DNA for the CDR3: TGTGCCAGCAGCCCTTATGTGGGAGAGGATACGCAGTATTTT.

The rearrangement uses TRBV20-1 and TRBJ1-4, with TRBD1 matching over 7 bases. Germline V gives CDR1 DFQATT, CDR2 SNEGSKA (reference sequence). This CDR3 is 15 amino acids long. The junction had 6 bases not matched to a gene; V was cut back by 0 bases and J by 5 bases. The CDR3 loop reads CSARDPDRPNEKLFF. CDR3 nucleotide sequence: TGCAGTGCTAGAGATCCGGACAGGCCGAATGAAAAACTGTTTTTT.

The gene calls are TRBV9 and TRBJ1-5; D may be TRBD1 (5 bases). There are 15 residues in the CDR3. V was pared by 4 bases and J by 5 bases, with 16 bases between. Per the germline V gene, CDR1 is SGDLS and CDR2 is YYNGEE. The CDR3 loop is CASSPSGRRDQPQHF. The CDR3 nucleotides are TGTGCCAGCAGCCCCTCGGGACGGAGAGATCAGCCCCAGCATTTT.

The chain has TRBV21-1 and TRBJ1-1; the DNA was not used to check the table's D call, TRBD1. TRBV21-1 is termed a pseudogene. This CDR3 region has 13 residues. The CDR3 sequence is CASSKGTGIEAFF. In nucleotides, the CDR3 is TGTGCCAGCAGCAAGGGGACCGGGATCGAAGCTTTCTTT.

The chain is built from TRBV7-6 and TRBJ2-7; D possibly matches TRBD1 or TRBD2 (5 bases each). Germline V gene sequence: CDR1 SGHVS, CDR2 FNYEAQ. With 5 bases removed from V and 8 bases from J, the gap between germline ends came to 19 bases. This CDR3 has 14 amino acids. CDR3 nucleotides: TGTGCCAGCAGCCCACCCGGGGACCGATTAAAGCAGTACTTC. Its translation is CASSPPGDRLKQYF.

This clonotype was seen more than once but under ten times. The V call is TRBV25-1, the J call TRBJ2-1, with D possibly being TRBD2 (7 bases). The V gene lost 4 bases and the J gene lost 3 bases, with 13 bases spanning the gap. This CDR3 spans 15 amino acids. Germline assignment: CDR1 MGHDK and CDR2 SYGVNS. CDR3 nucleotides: TGTGCCAGCAGTGCGGGGGGCAGGGGCTACAATGAGCAGTTCTTC. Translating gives CASSAGGRGYNEQFF.

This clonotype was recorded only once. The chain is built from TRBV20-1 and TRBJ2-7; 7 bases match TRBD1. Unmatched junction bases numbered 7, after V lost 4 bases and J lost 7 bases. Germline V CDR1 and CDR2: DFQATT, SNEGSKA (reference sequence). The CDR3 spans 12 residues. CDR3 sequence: CSATDRNGEQYF. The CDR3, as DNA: TGCAGTGCTACGGACAGGAACGGGGAGCAGTACTTC.

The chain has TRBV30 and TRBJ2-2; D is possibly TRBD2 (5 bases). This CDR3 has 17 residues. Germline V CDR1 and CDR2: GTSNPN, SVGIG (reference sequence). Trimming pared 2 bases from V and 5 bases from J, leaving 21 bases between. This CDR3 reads CAWSPYSGDEGTGELFF. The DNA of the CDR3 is TGTGCCTGGAGTCCATACAGCGGAGATGAAGGGACCGGGGAGCTGTTTTTT.

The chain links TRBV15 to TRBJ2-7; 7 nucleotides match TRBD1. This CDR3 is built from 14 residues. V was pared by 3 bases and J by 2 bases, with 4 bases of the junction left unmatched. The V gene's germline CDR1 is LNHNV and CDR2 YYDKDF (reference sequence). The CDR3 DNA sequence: TGTGCCACCAGCAGGACAGGGCTCCCCTACGAGCAGTACTTC. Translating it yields CATSRTGLPYEQYF.

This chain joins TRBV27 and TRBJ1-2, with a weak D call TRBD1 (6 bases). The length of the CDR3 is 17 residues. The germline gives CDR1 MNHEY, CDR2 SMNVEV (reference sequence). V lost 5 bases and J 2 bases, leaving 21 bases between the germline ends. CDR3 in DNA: TGTGCCAGCAGTGAACGCCCCACAGGGAGTTCGAACTATGGCTACACCTTC. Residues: CASSERPTGSSNYGYTF.

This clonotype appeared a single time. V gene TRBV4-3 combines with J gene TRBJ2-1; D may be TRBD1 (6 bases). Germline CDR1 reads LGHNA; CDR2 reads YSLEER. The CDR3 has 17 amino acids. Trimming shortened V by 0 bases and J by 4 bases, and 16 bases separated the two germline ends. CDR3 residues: CASSQDGGRTAYNEQFF. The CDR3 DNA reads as TGCGCCAGCAGCCAAGACGGAGGCAGGACAGCTTACAATGAGCAGTTCTTC.

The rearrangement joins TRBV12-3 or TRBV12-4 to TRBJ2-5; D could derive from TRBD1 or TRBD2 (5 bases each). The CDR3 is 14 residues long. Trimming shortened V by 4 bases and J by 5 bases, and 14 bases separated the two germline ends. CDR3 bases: TGTGCCAGCAGTTCAAGGGACCCCAGGGAGACCCAGTACTTC. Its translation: CASSSRDPRETQYF.

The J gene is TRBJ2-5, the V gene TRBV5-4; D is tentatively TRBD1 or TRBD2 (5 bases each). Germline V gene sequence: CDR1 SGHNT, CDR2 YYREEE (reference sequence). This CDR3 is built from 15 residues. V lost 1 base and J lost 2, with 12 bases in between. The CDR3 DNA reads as TGTGCCAGCAGCTTGAAACGGGGCCATCAAGAGACCCAGTACTTC. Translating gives CASSLKRGHQETQYF.

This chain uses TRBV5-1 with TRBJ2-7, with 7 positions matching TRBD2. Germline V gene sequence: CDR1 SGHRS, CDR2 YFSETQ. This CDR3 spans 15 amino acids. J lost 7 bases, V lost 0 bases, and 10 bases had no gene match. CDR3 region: CASSLARDYSREQYF. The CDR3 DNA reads TGCGCCAGCAGCTTGGCCAGGGACTACTCGCGTGAGCAGTACTTC.

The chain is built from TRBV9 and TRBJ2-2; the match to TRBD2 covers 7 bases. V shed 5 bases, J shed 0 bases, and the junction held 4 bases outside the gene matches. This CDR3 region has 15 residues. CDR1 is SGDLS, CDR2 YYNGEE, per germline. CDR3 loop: CASSPGGTNTGELFF. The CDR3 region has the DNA TGTGCCAGCAGTCCGGGGGGTACGAACACCGGGGAGCTGTTTTTT.

The chain's CDR3 is CASSSGDRGERSPLHF. The CDR3 nucleotides read TGTGCCAGCAGCTCTGGGGACAGGGGAGAAAGGTCACCCCTCCACTTT. This sequence joins TRBV7-2 and TRBJ1-6; 10 nucleotides agree with TRBD1. The CDR3 is made up of 16 amino acids. Germline assignment: CDR1 SGHTA and CDR2 FQGNSA. The trim removed 4 bases at V and 10 bases at J, leaving 10 bases unmatched.

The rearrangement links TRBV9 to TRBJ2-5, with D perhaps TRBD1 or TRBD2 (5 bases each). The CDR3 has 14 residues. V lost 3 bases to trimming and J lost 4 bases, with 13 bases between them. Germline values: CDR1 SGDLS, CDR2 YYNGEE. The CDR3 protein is CASSGGGQGETQYF. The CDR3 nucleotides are TGTGCCAGCAGCGGCGGCGGGCAGGGAGAGACCCAGTACTTC.

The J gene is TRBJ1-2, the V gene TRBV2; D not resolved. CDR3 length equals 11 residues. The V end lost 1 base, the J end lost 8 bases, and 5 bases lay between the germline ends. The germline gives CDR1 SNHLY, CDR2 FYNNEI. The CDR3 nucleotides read TGTGCCAGCAGTGAAGTCCCCGGCTACACCTTC. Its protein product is CASSEVPGYTF. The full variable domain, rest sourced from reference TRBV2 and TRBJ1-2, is EPEVTQTPSHQVTQMGQEVILRCVPISNHLYFYWYRQILGQKVEFLVSFYNNEISEKSEIFDDQFSVERPDGSNFTLKIRSTKLEDSAMYFCASSEVPGYTFGSGTRLTVV.

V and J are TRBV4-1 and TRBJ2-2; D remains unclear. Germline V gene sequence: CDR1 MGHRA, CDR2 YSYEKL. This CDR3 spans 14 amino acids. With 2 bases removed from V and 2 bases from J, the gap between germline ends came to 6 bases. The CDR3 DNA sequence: TGCGCCAGCAGCCAACAGGAAAACACCGGGGAGCTGTTTTTT. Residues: CASSQQENTGELFF.

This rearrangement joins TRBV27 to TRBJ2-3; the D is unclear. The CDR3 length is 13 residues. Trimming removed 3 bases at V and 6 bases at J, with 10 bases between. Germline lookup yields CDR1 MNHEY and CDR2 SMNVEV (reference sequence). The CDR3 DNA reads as TGTGCCAGCAGTTTCCTCTCAGAGGATACGCAGTATTTT. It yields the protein CASSFLSEDTQYF.

The CDR3, as DNA: TGCGCCAGCAGCCAAGTGGGTTCAGGGGATGAAAAACTGTTTTTT. This gives the protein CASSQVGSGDEKLFF. The rearrangement links TRBV4-1 to TRBJ1-4; D perhaps matches TRBD1 (6 bases). CDR1 and CDR2 from the germline V gene are MGHRA and YSYEKL. The germline V and J ends were trimmed by 1 base and 6 bases, with 12 bases remaining between them. CDR3 length equals 15 residues.

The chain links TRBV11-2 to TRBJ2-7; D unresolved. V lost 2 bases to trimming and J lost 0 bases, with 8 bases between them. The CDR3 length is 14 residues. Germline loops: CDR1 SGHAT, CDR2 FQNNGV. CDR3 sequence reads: CASSLIGPSYEQYF. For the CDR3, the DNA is TGTGCCAGCAGCTTAATCGGGCCCTCCTACGAGCAGTACTTC.

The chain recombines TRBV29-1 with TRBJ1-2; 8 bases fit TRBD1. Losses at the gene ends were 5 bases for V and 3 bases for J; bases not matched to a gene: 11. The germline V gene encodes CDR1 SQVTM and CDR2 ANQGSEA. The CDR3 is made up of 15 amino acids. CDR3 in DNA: TGCAGCGTTAATTCGGACAGGGCCCCGTACTATGGCTACACCTTC. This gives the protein CSVNSDRAPYYGYTF.

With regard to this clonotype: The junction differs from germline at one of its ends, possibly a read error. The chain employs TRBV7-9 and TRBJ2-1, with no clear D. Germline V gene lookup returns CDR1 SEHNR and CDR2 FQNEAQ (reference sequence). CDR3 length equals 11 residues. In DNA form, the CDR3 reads TGTGCCAGCAGCTCCTACGATGAGCAGTTCTTC. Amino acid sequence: CASSSYDEQFF.

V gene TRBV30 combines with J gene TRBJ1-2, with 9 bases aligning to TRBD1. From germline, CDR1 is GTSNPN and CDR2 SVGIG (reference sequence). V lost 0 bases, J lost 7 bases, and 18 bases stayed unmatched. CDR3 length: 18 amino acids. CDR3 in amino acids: CAWSVTQRRDRAWGGYTF. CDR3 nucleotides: TGTGCCTGGAGTGTAACTCAACGTCGGGACAGGGCTTGGGGTGGCTACACCTTC. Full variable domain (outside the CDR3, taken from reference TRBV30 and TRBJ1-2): SQTIHQWPATLVQPVGSPLSLECTVEGTSNPNLYWYRQAAGRGLQLLFYSVGIGQISSEVPQNLSASRPQDRQFILSSKKLLLSDSGFYLCAWSVTQRRDRAWGGYTFGSGTRLTVV.